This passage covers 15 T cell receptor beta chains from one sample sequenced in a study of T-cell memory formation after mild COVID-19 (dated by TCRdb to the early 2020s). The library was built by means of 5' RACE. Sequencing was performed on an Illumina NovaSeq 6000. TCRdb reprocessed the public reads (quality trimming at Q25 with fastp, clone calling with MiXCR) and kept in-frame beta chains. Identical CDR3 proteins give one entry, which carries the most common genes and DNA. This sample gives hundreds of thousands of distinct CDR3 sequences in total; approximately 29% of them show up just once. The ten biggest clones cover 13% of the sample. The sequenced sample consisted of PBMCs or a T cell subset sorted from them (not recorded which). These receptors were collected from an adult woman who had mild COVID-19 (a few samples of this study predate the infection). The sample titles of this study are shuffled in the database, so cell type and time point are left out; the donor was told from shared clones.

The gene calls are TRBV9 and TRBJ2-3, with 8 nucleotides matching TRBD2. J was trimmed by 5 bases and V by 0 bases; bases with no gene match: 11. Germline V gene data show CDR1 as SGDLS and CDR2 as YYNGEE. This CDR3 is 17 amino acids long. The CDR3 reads CASSVGVAGLVGDTQYF. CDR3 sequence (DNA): TGTGCCAGCAGCGTAGGGGTAGCGGGATTGGTCGGAGATACGCAGTATTTT.

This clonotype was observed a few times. The CDR3 region is CASSEMLVNTEAFF. The CDR3 nucleotides read TGTGCCAGCAGTGAAATGCTGGTCAACACTGAAGCTTTCTTT. The chain joins TRBV2 to TRBJ1-1; no clear D. Germline V gene lookup returns CDR1 SNHLY and CDR2 FYNNEI. Trimming took 2 bases from V and 2 from J, leaving 9 bases between them. The CDR3 extends over 14 amino acids.

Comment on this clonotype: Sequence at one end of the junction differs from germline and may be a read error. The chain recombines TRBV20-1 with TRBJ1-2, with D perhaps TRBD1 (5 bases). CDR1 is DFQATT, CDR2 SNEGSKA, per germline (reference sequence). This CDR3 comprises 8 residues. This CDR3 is CRTRGYFF. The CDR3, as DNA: TGCAGAACGAGGGGATACTTCTTC.

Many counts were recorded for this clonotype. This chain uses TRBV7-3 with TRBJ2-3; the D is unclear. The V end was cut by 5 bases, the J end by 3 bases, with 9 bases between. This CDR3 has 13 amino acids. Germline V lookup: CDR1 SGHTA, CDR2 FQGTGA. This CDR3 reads CASSAPGTDTQYF. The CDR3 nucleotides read TGTGCCAGCAGCGCCCCTGGGACAGATACGCAGTATTTT.

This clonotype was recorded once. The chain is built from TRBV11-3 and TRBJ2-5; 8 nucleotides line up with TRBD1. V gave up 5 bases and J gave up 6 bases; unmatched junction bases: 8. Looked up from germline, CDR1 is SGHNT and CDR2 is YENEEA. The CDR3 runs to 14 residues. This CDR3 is CASSKDRESKTQYF. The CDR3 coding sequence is TGTGCCAGCAGCAAGGACAGGGAGTCGAAGACCCAGTACTTC.

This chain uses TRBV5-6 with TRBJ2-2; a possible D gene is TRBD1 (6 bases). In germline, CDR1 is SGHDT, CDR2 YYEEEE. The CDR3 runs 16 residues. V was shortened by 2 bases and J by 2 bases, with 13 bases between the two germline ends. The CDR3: CASSFFSGENTGELFF. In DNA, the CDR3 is TGTGCCAGCAGCTTTTTCTCAGGGGAAAACACCGGGGAGCTGTTTTTT.

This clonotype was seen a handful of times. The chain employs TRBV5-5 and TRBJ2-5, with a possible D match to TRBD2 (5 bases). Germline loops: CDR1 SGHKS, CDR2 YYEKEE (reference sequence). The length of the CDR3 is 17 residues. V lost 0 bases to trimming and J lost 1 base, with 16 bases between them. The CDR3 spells CASSLGWWRAAQETQYF. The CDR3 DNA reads TGTGCCAGCAGCTTGGGGTGGTGGCGGGCAGCCCAAGAGACCCAGTACTTC.

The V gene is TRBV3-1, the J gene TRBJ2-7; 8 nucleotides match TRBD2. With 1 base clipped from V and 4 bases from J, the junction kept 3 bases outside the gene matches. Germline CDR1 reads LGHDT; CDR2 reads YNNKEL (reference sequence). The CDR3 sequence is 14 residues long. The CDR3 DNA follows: TGTGCCAGCAGCCAAGGACTAGCGTCTTACGAGCAGTACTTC. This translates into CASSQGLASYEQYF.

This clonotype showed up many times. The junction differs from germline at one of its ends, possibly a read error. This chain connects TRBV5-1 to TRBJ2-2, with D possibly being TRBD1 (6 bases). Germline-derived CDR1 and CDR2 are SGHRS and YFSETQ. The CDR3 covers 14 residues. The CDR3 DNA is TGTGCCAGCAGCTTACAGGGGAACACCGGGGAGCTGTTTTTT. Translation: CASSLQGNTGELFF. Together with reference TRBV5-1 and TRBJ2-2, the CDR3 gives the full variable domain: KAGVTQTPRYLIKTRGQQVTLSCSPISGHRSVSWYQQTPGQGLQFLFEYFSETQRNKGNFPGRFSGRQFSNSRSEMNVSTLELGDSALYLCASSLQGNTGELFFGEGSRLTVL.

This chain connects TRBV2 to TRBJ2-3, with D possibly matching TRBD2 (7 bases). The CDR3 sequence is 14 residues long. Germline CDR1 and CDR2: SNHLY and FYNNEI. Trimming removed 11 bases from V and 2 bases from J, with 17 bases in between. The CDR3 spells CAGQRGASTDTQYF. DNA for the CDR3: TGTGCCGGACAACGGGGGGCCTCCACAGATACGCAGTATTTT.

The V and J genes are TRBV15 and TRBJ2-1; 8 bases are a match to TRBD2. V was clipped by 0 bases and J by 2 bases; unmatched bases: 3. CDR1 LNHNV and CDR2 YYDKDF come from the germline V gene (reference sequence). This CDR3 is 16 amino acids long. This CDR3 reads CATSRDSLAAYNEQFF. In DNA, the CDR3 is TGTGCCACCAGCAGAGATTCACTAGCGGCCTACAATGAGCAGTTCTTC.

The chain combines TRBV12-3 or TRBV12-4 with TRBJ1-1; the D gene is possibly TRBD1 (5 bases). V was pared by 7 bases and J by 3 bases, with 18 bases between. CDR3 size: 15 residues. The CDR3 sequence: CASIGWTRGDTEAFF. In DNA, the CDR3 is TGTGCCAGCATCGGGTGGACACGGGGGGACACTGAAGCTTTCTTT.

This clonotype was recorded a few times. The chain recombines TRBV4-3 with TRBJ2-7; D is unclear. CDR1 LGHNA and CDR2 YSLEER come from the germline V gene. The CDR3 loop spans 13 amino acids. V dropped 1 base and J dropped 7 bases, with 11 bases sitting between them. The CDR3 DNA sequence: TGCGCCAGCAGCCAAGTCGTCAGGCGGGAGCAGTACTTC. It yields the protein CASSQVVRREQYF.

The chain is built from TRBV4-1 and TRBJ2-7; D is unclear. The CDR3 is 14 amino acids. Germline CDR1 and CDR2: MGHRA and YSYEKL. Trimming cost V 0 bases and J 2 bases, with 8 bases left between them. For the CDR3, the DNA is TGCGCCAGCAGCCAAGATTCCACTACCTACGAGCAGTACTTC. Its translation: CASSQDSTTYEQYF.

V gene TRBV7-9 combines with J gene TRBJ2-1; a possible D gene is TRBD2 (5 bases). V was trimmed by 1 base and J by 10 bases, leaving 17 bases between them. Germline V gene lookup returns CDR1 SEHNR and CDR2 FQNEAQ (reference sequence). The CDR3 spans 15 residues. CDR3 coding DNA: TGTGCCAGCAGCTTAGTTTACACCGCGGGTGAAGAGCAGTTCTTC. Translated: CASSLVYTAGEEQFF.